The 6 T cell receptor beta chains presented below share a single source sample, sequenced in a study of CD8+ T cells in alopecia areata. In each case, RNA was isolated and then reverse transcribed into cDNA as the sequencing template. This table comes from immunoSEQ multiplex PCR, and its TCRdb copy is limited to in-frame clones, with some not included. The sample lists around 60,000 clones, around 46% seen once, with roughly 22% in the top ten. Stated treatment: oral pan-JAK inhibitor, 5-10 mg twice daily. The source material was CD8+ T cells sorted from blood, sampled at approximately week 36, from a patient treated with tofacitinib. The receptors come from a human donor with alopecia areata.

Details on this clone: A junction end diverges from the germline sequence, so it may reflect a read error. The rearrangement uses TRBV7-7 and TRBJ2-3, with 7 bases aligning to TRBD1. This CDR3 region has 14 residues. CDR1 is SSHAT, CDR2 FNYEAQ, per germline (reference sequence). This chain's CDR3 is CASSLGTGTDTQYF. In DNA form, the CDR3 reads TGTGCTAGCAGCTTAGGGACAGGCACAGATACGCAGTATTTT. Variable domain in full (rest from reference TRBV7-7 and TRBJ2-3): GAGVSQSPRYKVTKRGQDVTLRCDPISSHATLYWYQQALGQGPEFLTYFNYEAQPDKSGLPSDRFSAERPEGSISTLTIQRTEQRDSAMYRCASSLGTGTDTQYFGPGTRLTVL.

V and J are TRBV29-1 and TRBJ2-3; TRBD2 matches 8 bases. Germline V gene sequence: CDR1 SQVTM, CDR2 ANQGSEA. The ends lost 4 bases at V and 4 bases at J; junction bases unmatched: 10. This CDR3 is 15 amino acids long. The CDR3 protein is CSVVPREGPSDTQYF. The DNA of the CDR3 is TGCAGCGTTGTACCTCGGGAGGGCCCCTCAGATACGCAGTATTTT.

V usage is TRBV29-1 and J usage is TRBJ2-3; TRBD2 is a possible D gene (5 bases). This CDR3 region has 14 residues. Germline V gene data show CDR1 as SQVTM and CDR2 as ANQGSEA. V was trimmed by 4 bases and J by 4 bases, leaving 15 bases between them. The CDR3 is CSVAGGSLPDTQYF. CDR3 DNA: TGCAGCGTTGCTGGTGGGAGCTTGCCAGATACGCAGTATTTT.

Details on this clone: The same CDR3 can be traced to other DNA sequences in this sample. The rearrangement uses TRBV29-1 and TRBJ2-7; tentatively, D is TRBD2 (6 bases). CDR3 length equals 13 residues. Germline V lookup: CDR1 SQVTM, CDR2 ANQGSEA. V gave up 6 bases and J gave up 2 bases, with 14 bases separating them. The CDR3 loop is CSVLSGRTYEQYF. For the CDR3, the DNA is TGCAGCGTCTTGAGCGGGCGTACCTACGAGCAGTACTTC.

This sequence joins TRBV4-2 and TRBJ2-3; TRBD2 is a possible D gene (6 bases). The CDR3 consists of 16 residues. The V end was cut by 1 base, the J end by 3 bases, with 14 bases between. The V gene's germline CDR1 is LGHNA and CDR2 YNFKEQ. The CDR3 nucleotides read TGTGCCAGCAGCCAAGGCGTCTCGGGAGTTACAGATACGCAGTATTTT. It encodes CASSQGVSGVTDTQYF.

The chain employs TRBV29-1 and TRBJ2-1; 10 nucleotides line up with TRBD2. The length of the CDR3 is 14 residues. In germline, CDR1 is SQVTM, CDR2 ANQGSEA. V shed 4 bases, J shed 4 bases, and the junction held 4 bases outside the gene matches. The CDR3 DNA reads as TGCAGCGTTGTAGGACTAGCGGATTACAATGAGCAGTTCTTC. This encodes CSVVGLADYNEQFF.